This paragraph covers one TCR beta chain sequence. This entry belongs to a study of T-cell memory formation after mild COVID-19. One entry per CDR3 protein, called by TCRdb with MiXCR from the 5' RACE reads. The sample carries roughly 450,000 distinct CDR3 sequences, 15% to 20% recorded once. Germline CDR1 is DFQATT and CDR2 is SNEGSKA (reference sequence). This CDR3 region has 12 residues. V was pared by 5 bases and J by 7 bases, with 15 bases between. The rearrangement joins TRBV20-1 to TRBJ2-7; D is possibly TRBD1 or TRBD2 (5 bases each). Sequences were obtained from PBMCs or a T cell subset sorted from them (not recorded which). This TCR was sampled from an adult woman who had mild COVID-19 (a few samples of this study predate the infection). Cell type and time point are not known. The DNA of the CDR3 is TGCAGTGCTCTCCTTGGGGGTTATGAGCAGTACTTC. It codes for CSALLGGYEQYF.